The clone carrying this TCR beta chain was recorded once. Its specificity is not known. Clones were sequenced by immunoSEQ multiplex PCR, and TCRdb holds only the in-frame ones, with some missing. The sample gives a few thousand clones, approximately 70% of which show up once; under 7% is in the top ten. Sequencing used one aliquot of a few hundred thousand cells per fraction. This sample was included in a study of coeliac disease. Study results and caveats: Largely private TRB repertoires meant most sequences were sample-unique.

The CDR3 loop spans 15 amino acids. The J segment lost 0 bases and the V segment lost 7 bases, leaving 5 bases of the junction unmatched. The germline V gene encodes CDR1 SNHLY and CDR2 FYNNEI. This sequence joins TRBV2 and TRBJ2-2, with TRBD2 identical over 7 bases. Material for sequencing was lymphocytes from the gut lamina propria. This receptor was taken from a young man with celiac disease on a gluten-free diet. CDR3 sequence reads: CASKNREANTGELFF. The CDR3 DNA sequence: TGTGCCAGCAAGAACCGGGAGGCGAACACCGGGGAGCTGTTTTTT. The full variable domain, completed using reference TRBV2 and TRBJ2-2, is EPEVTQTPSHQVTQMGQEVILRCVPISNHLYFYWYRQILGQKVEFLVSFYNNEISEKSEIFDDQFSVERPDGSNFTLKIRSTKLEDSAMYFCASKNREANTGELFFGEGSRLTVL.